The 14 T cell receptor beta chains given below trace back to one sample, sequenced in a study of CD8 T cells in ankylosing spondylitis. Each CDR3 protein is one row after TCRdb ran MiXCR on the 5' RACE reads. The repertoire holds 230,000 or so distinct CDR3 sequences, with more than 15% as singletons. The sequencing input was blood, either unsorted or a sorted T cell fraction (not recorded which). These receptors came from a male donor with ankylosing spondylitis or in good health (not recorded which).

This clonotype was counted many times. In DNA form, the CDR3 reads TGCGCCAGCAGCGCCCGGGACTACTCCTACGAGCAGTACTTC. It yields the protein CASSARDYSYEQYF. The V and J genes are TRBV5-1 and TRBJ2-7, with 7 bases lining up with TRBD2. The V gene's germline CDR1 is SGHRS and CDR2 YFSETQ. This CDR3 spans 14 amino acids. After removal of 4 bases from V and 0 bases from J, the junction contained 4 bases not matched to a gene.

This clonotype has a handful of counts. V is TRBV5-1 and J is TRBJ2-5; 9 positions agree with TRBD1. V gave up 0 bases and J gave up 0 bases; unmatched junction bases: 3. This CDR3 has 16 residues. Germline V gene lookup returns CDR1 SGHRS and CDR2 YFSETQ. CDR3 protein: CASSLADRGYQETQYF. The CDR3 DNA follows: TGCGCCAGCAGCTTGGCGGACAGGGGCTACCAAGAGACCCAGTACTTC.

This clonotype was picked up many times. One end of the junction varies from germline; a read error may be responsible. This chain links TRBV5-1 with TRBJ2-1, with D maybe TRBD1 (6 bases). CDR3 length: 13 amino acids. Germline CDR1 is SGHRS and CDR2 is YFSETQ. The CDR3 nucleotides are TGTGCTAGCAGCTCGACAGGTTACAATGAGCAGTTCTTC. Its protein is CASSSTGYNEQFF. Looking up the rest from reference TRBV5-1 and TRBJ2-1 gives the full variable domain: KAGVTQTPRYLIKTRGQQVTLSCSPISGHRSVSWYQQTPGQGLQFLFEYFSETQRNKGNFPGRFSGRQFSNSRSEMNVSTLELGDSALYLCASSSTGYNEQFFGPGTRLTVL.

This clonotype was counted only a few times. The chain combines TRBV5-5 with TRBJ2-2; weak D call: TRBD1 (6 bases). Trimming took off 5 bases at V and 6 bases at J, with 14 bases between the two ends. This CDR3 is 14 amino acids long. CDR1 and CDR2 (germline): SGHKS, YYEKEE (reference sequence). CDR3 in DNA: TGTGCCAGCAGGGGGGCGACGAGCTCCGGGGAGCTGTTTTTT. Translation gives CASRGATSSGELFF.

A few counts support this clonotype. The CDR3 DNA is TGTGCCACCAGCGGACACGGACGGGCAACAGCTAACTATGGCTACACCTTC. Translation gives CATSGHGRATANYGYTF. This rearrangement joins TRBV15 to TRBJ1-2, with D possibly matching TRBD1 (5 bases). The ends were cut back, 5 bases at V and 0 bases at J, with 19 bases in the middle. The CDR3 is 17 residues long. The germline V gene encodes CDR1 LNHNV and CDR2 YYDKDF (reference sequence).

This clonotype was seen a handful of times. The gene calls are TRBV3-1 and TRBJ2-3, with 9 bases identical to TRBD2. The CDR3 totals 16 residues. With 1 base clipped from V and 2 bases from J, the junction kept 4 bases outside the gene matches. Germline loops: CDR1 LGHDT, CDR2 YNNKEL (reference sequence). The CDR3 DNA sequence: TGTGCCAGCAGCCAAGGGACTAGCGAGATCACAGATACGCAGTATTTT. Protein: CASSQGTSEITDTQYF.

V usage is TRBV7-3 and J usage is TRBJ2-3, with TRBD2 as a possible D gene (6 bases). Germline CDR1 reads SGHTA; CDR2 reads FQGTGA. The CDR3 has 14 amino acids. The V gene lost 3 bases and the J gene lost 2 bases, with 9 bases spanning the gap. This chain's CDR3 is CASSLGGATDTQYF. In DNA form, the CDR3 reads TGTGCCAGCAGCTTGGGGGGAGCCACAGATACGCAGTATTTT.

V is TRBV2 and J is TRBJ2-7; D gene uncertain. V dropped 2 bases and J dropped 2 bases, with 13 bases sitting between them. CDR3 size: 15 residues. Germline V CDR1 and CDR2: SNHLY, FYNNEI. For the CDR3, the DNA is TGTGCCAGCAGTGAATGGGTGGTGGAACCCTACGAGCAGTACTTC. Residues: CASSEWVVEPYEQYF. The variable domain in full, with the rest retrieved from reference TRBV2 and TRBJ2-7, is EPEVTQTPSHQVTQMGQEVILRCVPISNHLYFYWYRQILGQKVEFLVSFYNNEISEKSEIFDDQFSVERPDGSNFTLKIRSTKLEDSAMYFCASSEWVVEPYEQYFGPGTRLTVT.

The genes are TRBV20-1 and TRBJ2-7; 8 nucleotides line up with TRBD1. Germline V lookup: CDR1 DFQATT, CDR2 SNEGSKA (reference sequence). The length of the CDR3 is 14 residues. J gave up 5 bases and V 6 bases, and 12 bases lay outside the gene matches. CDR3 sequence reads: CSAPGTGGSNEQYF. The CDR3 DNA reads as TGCAGTGCGCCGGGGACAGGCGGTTCGAACGAGCAGTACTTC.

DNA for the CDR3: TGCAGCTCAAAGATTACGGGACTAGCGGCCCAAGAGCAGTTCTTC. This sequence encodes CSSKITGLAAQEQFF. V is TRBV29-1 and J is TRBJ2-1; 11 bases agree with TRBD2. V was pared by 8 bases and J by 10 bases, with 16 bases of the junction left unmatched. The CDR3 covers 15 residues. The germline gives CDR1 SQVTM, CDR2 ANQGSEA.

The chain is built from TRBV6-6 and TRBJ2-1; D gene unclear. V shed 4 bases and J shed 4 bases, with 8 bases lying between them. CDR3 length: 13 residues. Germline CDR1 and CDR2: MNHNY and SVGAGI (reference sequence). In DNA form, the CDR3 reads TGTGCCAGCAGTTCGTCCACATACAATGAGCAGTTCTTC. This sequence encodes CASSSSTYNEQFF.

The V call is TRBV15, the J call TRBJ2-6; 8 bases match TRBD2. Germline V gene lookup returns CDR1 LNHNV and CDR2 YYDKDF (reference sequence). The CDR3 is 18 amino acids. Unmatched junction bases numbered 6, after V lost 0 bases and J lost 2 bases. CDR3 loop: CATSRDRGGYAGANVLTF. The CDR3 nucleotides read TGTGCCACCAGCAGAGATCGGGGGGGATACGCTGGGGCCAACGTCCTGACTTTC.

This chain joins TRBV12-3 or TRBV12-4 and TRBJ2-7; D perhaps matches TRBD2 (6 bases). The V gene lost 3 bases and the J gene lost 0 bases, with 15 bases spanning the gap. This CDR3 is built from 16 residues. This CDR3 is CASSFGGIWDSYEQYF. The CDR3 nucleotides are TGTGCCAGCAGTTTTGGGGGGATCTGGGACTCCTACGAGCAGTACTTC.

This clonotype was counted only a few times. This sequence joins TRBV25-1 and TRBJ2-7, with 11 bases lining up with TRBD2. V gave up 4 bases and J gave up 3 bases; unmatched junction bases: 2. Germline CDR1 and CDR2: MGHDK and SYGVNS. The CDR3 has 14 amino acids. This chain's CDR3 is CASSGGLADYEQYF. CDR3 DNA sequence: TGTGCCAGCAGTGGGGGACTAGCGGACTACGAGCAGTACTTC.